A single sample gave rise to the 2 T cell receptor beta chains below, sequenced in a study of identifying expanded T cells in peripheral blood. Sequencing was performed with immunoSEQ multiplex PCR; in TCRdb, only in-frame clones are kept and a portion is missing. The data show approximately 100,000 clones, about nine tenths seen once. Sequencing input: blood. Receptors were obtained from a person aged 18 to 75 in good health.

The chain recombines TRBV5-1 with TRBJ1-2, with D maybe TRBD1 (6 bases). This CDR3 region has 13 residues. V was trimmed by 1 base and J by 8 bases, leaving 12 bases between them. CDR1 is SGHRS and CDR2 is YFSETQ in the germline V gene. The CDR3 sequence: CASSLWGARGYTF. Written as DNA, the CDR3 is TGCGCCAGCAGCTTGTGGGGGGCGCGCGGCTACACCTTC.

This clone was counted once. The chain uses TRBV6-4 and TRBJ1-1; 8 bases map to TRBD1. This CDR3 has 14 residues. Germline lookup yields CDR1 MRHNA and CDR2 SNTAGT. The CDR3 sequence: CAGLTGERNTEAFF. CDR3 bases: TGTGCGGGGCTGACAGGGGAAAGGAACACTGAAGCTTTCTTT.